Shown below are 7 T cell receptor beta chains from a single sample sequenced in a study of T cells in Graves' hyperthyroidism and ophthalmopathy. Authors of the study amplified TCR beta CDR3 regions from RNA transcripts. During a first-round RT-PCR of the TCR CDR3, the HTBI primer set was used. TCRdb fed the multiplex PCR reads into MiXCR, producing one record per CDR3 protein. This table holds hundreds of thousands of distinct CDR3 sequences, more than 30% found once. Sequencing was performed on blood. These receptors all come from a man between 18 and 35 years old with Graves' hyperthyroidism.

Many counts were recorded for this clonotype. This chain joins TRBV5-1 and TRBJ2-2; D possibly corresponds to TRBD1 (5 bases). CDR3 length equals 13 residues. Germline V gene sequence: CDR1 SGHRS, CDR2 YFSETQ. The ends were cut back, 2 bases at V and 6 bases at J, with 8 bases in the middle. For the CDR3, the DNA is TGCGCCAGCAGCTTTTTGGGGCCCGGGGAGCTGTTTTTT. Amino acid sequence: CASSFLGPGELFF.

This chain uses TRBV19 with TRBJ1-5; D remains unclear. The ends were cut back, 4 bases at V and 0 bases at J, with 13 bases in the middle. The CDR3 length is 16 residues. CDR1 and CDR2 from the germline V gene are LNHDA and SQIVND (reference sequence). CDR3 amino acids: CASSTERADSNQPQHF. For the CDR3, the DNA is TGTGCCAGTAGTACAGAGAGGGCCGATAGCAATCAGCCCCAGCATTTT. Drawing the rest from reference TRBV19 and TRBJ1-5, the complete variable domain is DGGITQSPKYLFRKEGQNVTLSCEQNLNHDAMYWYRQDPGQGLRLIYYSQIVNDFQKGDIAEGYSVSREKKESFPLTVTSAQKNPTAFYLCASSTERADSNQPQHFGDGTRLSIL.

The table lists this clonotype with many counts. The J gene is TRBJ2-5, the V gene TRBV20-1; TRBD2 aligns across 9 bases. The junction had 9 bases not matched to a gene; V was cut back by 3 bases and J by 4 bases. From germline, CDR1 is DFQATT and CDR2 SNEGSKA (reference sequence). This CDR3 is 15 amino acids long. CDR3 region: CSASDAGGLRETQYF. CDR3 nucleotides: TGCAGTGCTAGTGATGCGGGGGGGCTGAGAGAGACCCAGTACTTC.

The genes are TRBV10-2 and TRBJ1-2, with 8 bases lining up with TRBD1. The germline V gene has CDR1 WSHSY and CDR2 SAAADI. After removal of 2 bases from V and 5 bases from J, the junction contained 10 bases not matched to a gene. The CDR3 is made up of 16 amino acids. This CDR3 is CASSEGTGTGGYGYTF. The CDR3 region has the DNA TGCGCCAGCAGTGAGGGGACCGGGACAGGCGGTTATGGCTACACCTTC.

Turning to this clonotype: One base away lies a much larger clone, so this may be a sequencing read error. The chain employs TRBV7-9 and TRBJ2-5; the D gene is possibly TRBD2 (7 bases). Germline CDR1 and CDR2: SEHNR and FQNEAQ (reference sequence). CDR3 length: 16 residues. Trimming cost V 1 base and J 1 base, with 13 bases left between them. CDR3 protein: CASSLGNGGLQETQYF. DNA for the CDR3: TGTGCCAGCAGCTTAGGCAACGGGGGGCTCCAAGAGACCCAGTACTTC.

This clonotype was counted many times. J is TRBJ2-7 and V is TRBV10-3; 8 bases are shared with TRBD1. CDR1 and CDR2 from the germline V gene are ENHRY and SYGVKD. The ends lost 8 bases at V and 4 bases at J; junction bases unmatched: 7. The CDR3 loop spans 13 amino acids. In DNA form, the CDR3 reads TGTGCCATCGGGTTCGGGACAGGTTACGAGCAGTACTTC. Residues: CAIGFGTGYEQYF.

The rearrangement joins TRBV7-2 to TRBJ2-5; TRBD2 matches 10 bases. Trimming cost V 6 bases and J 5 bases; bases outside gene matches: 15. Germline CDR1 and CDR2: SGHTA and FQGNSA. The CDR3 has 17 residues. The CDR3 is CASSYSPAGGPGETQYF. The CDR3, as DNA: TGTGCCAGCAGTTACTCGCCAGCGGGAGGGCCCGGGGAGACCCAGTACTTC.